Shown below are 31 T cell receptor beta chains from a single sample sequenced in a study of vaccination effects on CD4 cells after COVID-19. Only in-frame clones appear in the TCRdb table, and some are missing; sequencing was by immunoSEQ multiplex PCR. The sample includes 20,000 to 25,000 clones, 74% of them seen just once. Expansion of antigen-specific CD4+ T cells with viral peptide pools was carried out by the ViraFEST assay before sequencing. Culture proceeded for nine to eleven days, and CD4+ T cells were then isolated. Absence of prior SARS-CoV-2 infection characterized the vaccine recipients, who showed negative nucleocapsid antibodies. These receptors are not linked to any known antigen. The input for sequencing was CD4+ T cells from PBMCs cultured with SARS-CoV-2 spike peptides, taken before COVID-19 vaccination. These receptors all stem from a human donor who received a COVID-19 vaccine.

The chain has TRBV10-3 and TRBJ1-4, with D maybe TRBD1 (5 bases). Trimming stripped 10 bases from V and 3 bases from J, with 12 bases between. CDR3 size: 13 residues. Per germline, CDR1 ENHRY and CDR2 SYGVKD. The chain's CDR3 is CATRVGANEKLFF. The CDR3 nucleotides are TGTGCCACCCGGGTGGGGGCTAATGAAAAACTGTTTTTT.

The chain recombines TRBV6-4 with TRBJ1-2; 7 positions match TRBD1. The CDR3 has 14 amino acids. The V segment lost 6 bases and the J segment 1 base; nucleotides outside the gene matches: 5. CDR1 and CDR2 (germline): MRHNA, SNTAGT. CDR3 sequence (DNA): TGTGCCAGCAGCCCAACAGGGGTTAACTATGGCTACACCTTC. Protein: CASSPTGVNYGYTF.

The gene calls are TRBV7-8 and TRBJ1-2, with D perhaps matching TRBD1 (6 bases). This CDR3 has 15 amino acids. With 5 bases removed from V and 4 bases from J, the gap between germline ends came to 17 bases. Germline V gene lookup returns CDR1 SGHVS and CDR2 FQNEAQ. The CDR3 nucleotides read TGTGCCAGCAGCCTCTCTCAGGGGTCCTTCTATGGCTACACCTTC. Encoded protein: CASSLSQGSFYGYTF.

This clone was observed a handful of times. This chain's CDR3 is CASISSQGAGANVLTF. In DNA, the CDR3 is TGTGCCAGTATATCCTCACAGGGGGCTGGGGCCAACGTCCTGACTTTC. J is TRBJ2-6 and V is TRBV19; TRBD1 aligns across 8 bases. The CDR3 is made up of 16 amino acids. Germline CDR1 is LNHDA and CDR2 is SQIVND (reference sequence). The V and J ends lost 7 bases and 2 bases, in that order; junction bases with no gene match: 7.

This rearrangement joins TRBV5-4 to TRBJ2-5; D unresolved. Germline values: CDR1 SGHNT, CDR2 YYREEE (reference sequence). Trimming cost V 5 bases and J 2 bases, with 13 bases left between them. The CDR3 totals 14 residues. CDR3 DNA: TGTGCCAGCAGTACCCCGGTGGGACAAGAGACCCAGTACTTC. It yields the protein CASSTPVGQETQYF. Full variable domain (remainder filled in from reference TRBV5-4 and TRBJ2-5): ETGVTQSPTHLIKTRGQQVTLRCSSQSGHNTVSWYQQALGQGPQFIFQYYREEENGRGNFPPRFSGLQFPNYSSELNVNALELDDSALYLCASSTPVGQETQYFGPGTRLLVL.

A few counts support this clone. The chain couples TRBV5-8 to TRBJ2-2; TRBD2 aligns across 16 bases. The J segment lost 4 bases and the V segment lost 1 base, leaving 7 bases of the junction unmatched. Germline values: CDR1 SGHTS, CDR2 YDEGEE. The CDR3 is 19 amino acids. The CDR3 DNA reads TGTGCCAGCAGCTTGAGCGGGACTAGCGGGGGGGCCCTCACCGGGGAGCTGTTTTTT. This sequence encodes CASSLSGTSGGALTGELFF.

The CDR3 loop is CASSPRAGGPDEQYF. The CDR3 DNA follows: TGTGCCAGCAGCCCAAGAGCGGGGGGGCCCGACGAGCAGTACTTC. The V call is TRBV9, the J call TRBJ2-7, with 10 bases that match TRBD2. Germline-derived CDR1 and CDR2 are SGDLS and YYNGEE. The J segment lost 5 bases and the V segment lost 4 bases, leaving 9 bases of the junction unmatched. CDR3 length equals 15 residues.

As DNA, the CDR3 is TGTGCCAGCAGCTTAGGCCGACTAGCGCCTAGGCAGTATTTT. Encoded protein: CASSLGRLAPRQYF. The rearrangement joins TRBV11-2 to TRBJ2-3; TRBD2 agrees at 8 bases. Germline-derived CDR1 and CDR2 are SGHAT and FQNNGV. The CDR3 sequence is 14 residues long. The ends lost 1 base at V and 11 bases at J; junction bases unmatched: 8.

The rearrangement joins TRBV3-1 (or the pseudogene TRBV3-2) to TRBJ2-1; 10 nucleotides match TRBD2. This CDR3 is 14 amino acids long. Trimming cost V 4 bases and J 6 bases; bases outside gene matches: 3. Per the germline V gene, CDR1 is LGHDT and CDR2 is YNNKEL (reference sequence). DNA of the CDR3: TGTGCCAGCAGCCTAGCGGGAGGACTCAATGAGCAGTTCTTC. Translated, it gives CASSLAGGLNEQFF.

The V gene is TRBV11-1, the J gene TRBJ1-1; D might be TRBD1 (6 bases). The CDR3 is 16 amino acids. Deletions cut 5 bases from V and 0 bases from J, with 16 bases between. Looked up from germline, CDR1 is SGHAT and CDR2 is FQDESV (reference sequence). CDR3 protein: CASSPTSGAVNTEAFF. The DNA for the CDR3 is TGTGCCAGCAGCCCAACCTCAGGGGCCGTGAACACTGAAGCTTTCTTT. The whole variable domain, remainder taken from reference TRBV11-1 and TRBJ1-1, is EAEVAQSPRYKITEKSQAVAFWCDPISGHATLYWYRQILGQGPELLVQFQDESVVDDSQLPKDRFSAERLKGVDSTLKIQPAELGDSAMYLCASSPTSGAVNTEAFFGQGTRLTVV.

The chain employs TRBV11-2 and TRBJ2-3; D call uncertain. Germline V lookup: CDR1 SGHAT, CDR2 FQNNGV. V was trimmed by 0 bases and J by 5 bases, leaving 6 bases between them. The CDR3 spans 13 residues. CDR3 nucleotides: TGTGCCAGCAGCTTAGAAGAAGTAGATACGCAGTATTTT. It specifies CASSLEEVDTQYF. The whole variable domain, remainder taken from reference TRBV11-2 and TRBJ2-3, is EAGVAQSPRYKIIEKRQSVAFWCNPISGHATLYWYQQILGQGPKLLIQFQNNGVVDDSQLPKDRFSAERLKGVDSTLKIQPAKLEDSAVYLCASSLEEVDTQYFGPGTRLTVL.

The rearrangement uses TRBV24-1 and TRBJ1-2; D perhaps matches TRBD1 (5 bases). The V and J ends lost 3 bases and 6 bases respectively, with 10 bases between them. The V gene's germline CDR1 is KGHDR and CDR2 SFDVKD. This CDR3 has 13 residues. The CDR3 region is CATSDTRDNGYTF. For the CDR3, the DNA is TGTGCCACCAGTGATACCAGGGATAATGGCTACACCTTC.

The rearrangement joins TRBV5-1 to TRBJ2-7; 7 bases are a match to TRBD2. The CDR3 has 15 amino acids. Germline lookup yields CDR1 SGHRS and CDR2 YFSETQ. With V trimmed by 2 bases and J by 5 bases, 10 bases remained unmatched. CDR3 sequence reads: CASSFRTGGSNEQYF. Here the CDR3 DNA reads TGCGCCAGCAGCTTTAGGACGGGAGGTAGCAACGAGCAGTACTTC.

The rearrangement joins TRBV3-1 (or the pseudogene TRBV3-2) to TRBJ2-5, with a weak D call TRBD2 (5 bases). The CDR3 runs 14 residues. V was trimmed by 1 base and J by 7 bases, leaving 13 bases between them. CDR1 LGHDT and CDR2 YNNKEL come from the germline V gene (reference sequence). CDR3 protein: CASSQVYSEGTQYF. In nucleotides, the CDR3 is TGTGCCAGCAGCCAAGTATATAGCGAGGGGACCCAGTACTTC.

The rearrangement links TRBV9 to TRBJ2-3; possible D gene TRBD2, 5 bases. The germline gives CDR1 SGDLS, CDR2 YYNGEE. The CDR3 sequence is 15 residues long. Trimming shortened V by 4 bases and J by 8 bases, and 20 bases separated the two germline ends. The CDR3 DNA follows: TGTGCCAGCAGCCCCAGTGTGGGGAAGGAGGCTACGCAGTATTTT. This encodes CASSPSVGKEATQYF.

This chain joins TRBV5-8 and TRBJ1-2; D is ambiguous. V was shortened by 1 base and J by 4 bases, with 8 bases between the two germline ends. Germline V gene sequence: CDR1 SGHTS, CDR2 YDEGEE. The CDR3 runs 13 residues. The CDR3 DNA reads TGTGCCAGCAGCTTGACTCCCATCTATGGCTACACCTTC. Protein product: CASSLTPIYGYTF.

J is TRBJ1-2 and V is TRBV18, with a tentative D call TRBD1 (6 bases). V lost 4 bases, J lost 4 bases, and 19 bases lay in between. Germline V gene sequence: CDR1 KGHSH, CDR2 LQKENI. The CDR3 loop spans 16 amino acids. The CDR3 region is CASSLQQGGRSYGYTF. CDR3 bases: TGTGCCAGCTCACTCCAACAGGGTGGAAGGAGCTATGGCTACACCTTC.

The chain is built from TRBV15 and TRBJ1-2; TRBD1 matches at 9 bases. J lost 2 bases, V lost 6 bases, and 7 bases had no gene match. This CDR3 has 15 amino acids. The germline CDR1 and CDR2 sequences are LNHNV and YYDKDF (reference sequence). The CDR3 region has the DNA TGTGCCACCAGACCGGTTGGACAGGGGAACTATGGCTACACCTTC. Translated: CATRPVGQGNYGYTF.

This clone was observed a handful of times. CDR3 in DNA: TGTGCCAGCAGCGTCGGGACAGTGGGCAATCAGCCCCAGCATTTT. It yields the protein CASSVGTVGNQPQHF. The chain uses TRBV9 and TRBJ1-5; 7 bases align to TRBD1. This CDR3 has 15 residues. Germline V gene data show CDR1 as SGDLS and CDR2 as YYNGEE. Trimming at V came to 2 bases and at J to 2 bases, leaving 4 bases not matched to a gene.

V and J are TRBV19 and TRBJ2-1; no clear D. The CDR3 spans 12 residues. Germline CDR1 reads LNHDA; CDR2 reads SQIVND (reference sequence). The V end was cut by 4 bases, the J end by 5 bases, with 6 bases between. The CDR3 protein is CASSRNNNEQFF. The CDR3 DNA reads as TGTGCCAGTAGTAGAAATAACAATGAGCAGTTCTTC.

The chain has TRBV4-2 and TRBJ2-3; 11 bases are shared with TRBD1. The V gene's germline CDR1 is LGHNA and CDR2 YNFKEQ. CDR3 length: 15 residues. V dropped 1 base and J dropped 4; count of bases not matched to a gene: 1. DNA of the CDR3: TGTGCCAGCAGCCAAGGGACAGGGGGCGCAGATACGCAGTATTTT. Its translation is CASSQGTGGADTQYF.

This clone was found once. The chain carries TRBV2 and TRBJ2-1; D possibly corresponds to TRBD2 (6 bases). Germline values: CDR1 SNHLY, CDR2 FYNNEI. Trimming removed 6 bases from V and 0 bases from J, with 6 bases in between. The CDR3 is made up of 13 amino acids. The CDR3 protein is CASRDYSYNEQFF. Written as DNA, the CDR3 is TGTGCCAGCAGGGACTACTCCTACAATGAGCAGTTCTTC.

A single count supports this clone. This rearrangement joins TRBV5-1 to TRBJ2-3; no firm D call. V dropped 3 bases and J dropped 0 bases, with 8 bases sitting between them. The length of the CDR3 is 14 residues. Germline V gives CDR1 SGHRS, CDR2 YFSETQ. The CDR3 region has the DNA TGCGCCAGCAGCTCGACCTCTAGCACAGATACGCAGTATTTT. Translating gives CASSSTSSTDTQYF.

The chain is built from TRBV4-2 and TRBJ2-1; possible D gene TRBD2, 6 bases. The CDR3 length is 16 residues. CDR1 and CDR2 from the germline V gene are LGHNA and YNFKEQ. V was pared by 0 bases and J by 5 bases, with 14 bases between. DNA for the CDR3: TGTGCCAGCAGCCAAGAGGGTCCTAGCGCCGACAATGAGCAGTTCTTC. Protein product: CASSQEGPSADNEQFF.

This chain joins TRBV5-1 and TRBJ1-6; no definite D call. CDR1 is SGHRS and CDR2 is YFSETQ in the germline V gene. Between the trimmed V and J ends, which lost 3 bases and 8 bases, there was a span of 15 bases. CDR3 size: 15 residues. The CDR3 DNA reads TGCGCCAGCAGCTCTGGAGAGGGTTCGTATTCACCCCTCCACTTT. It translates to CASSSGEGSYSPLHF.

The J gene is TRBJ2-1, the V gene TRBV3-1 (or the pseudogene TRBV3-2), with TRBD2 matching over 9 bases. This CDR3 is built from 12 residues. Losses at the gene ends were 7 bases for V and 14 bases for J; bases not matched to a gene: 9. Germline assignment: CDR1 LGHDT and CDR2 YNNKEL (reference sequence). The CDR3 coding sequence is TGTGCCAGCACATCATATAGCGGGAGTAAGTTCTTC. It specifies CASTSYSGSKFF.

The chain recombines TRBV5-1 with TRBJ2-7; D gene unclear. Germline V gives CDR1 SGHRS, CDR2 YFSETQ. The CDR3 is 14 residues long. Trimming shortened V by 0 bases and J by 6 bases, and 13 bases separated the two germline ends. The CDR3 bases are TGCGCCAGCAGCTTGGGTGCAGGTCTTCGCGAGCAGTACTTC. Protein: CASSLGAGLREQYF.

This clone has more than one count but fewer than ten. The chain is built from TRBV2 and TRBJ2-2; 7 nucleotides align to TRBD2. J gave up 6 bases and V 5 bases, and 15 bases lay outside the gene matches. This CDR3 contains 17 residues. CDR1 and CDR2 (germline): SNHLY, FYNNEI. CDR3 loop: CASSPPAVGRRSGELFF. The CDR3 nucleotides are TGTGCCAGCAGTCCCCCCGCGGTCGGGAGGAGGTCCGGGGAGCTGTTTTTT.

CDR3 in amino acids: CASSLYPGGTTDTQYF. The CDR3, as DNA: TGTGCCAGCAGCTTGTATCCAGGAGGGACCACAGATACGCAGTATTTT. The chain combines TRBV5-6 with TRBJ2-3; a possible D gene is TRBD2 (6 bases). Germline V gene lookup returns CDR1 SGHDT and CDR2 YYEEEE. V dropped 1 base and J dropped 2 bases, with 14 bases sitting between them. The CDR3 loop spans 16 amino acids.

The V gene is TRBV6-5, the J gene TRBJ1-1; D is undetermined. V lost 5 bases and J 2 bases, leaving 12 bases between the germline ends. The length of the CDR3 is 14 residues. Germline V gives CDR1 MNHEY, CDR2 SVGAGI. The CDR3 nucleotides are TGTGCCAGCAGTAAATCGGACGTAAACACTGAAGCTTTCTTT. The encoded protein is CASSKSDVNTEAFF.

The rearrangement links TRBV5-5 to TRBJ2-7; D not certain. The V end lost 1 base, the J end lost 7 bases, and 6 bases lay between the germline ends. The CDR3 is made up of 11 amino acids. The germline V gene has CDR1 SGHKS and CDR2 YYEKEE (reference sequence). Here the CDR3 reads CASSLYGEQYF. The CDR3 DNA reads TGTGCCAGCAGCTTGTACGGGGAGCAGTACTTC.